This is a list of T cell receptor beta chains from one sample in a study of ipilimumab plus nivolumab after autologous stem cell transplantation. Sequencing used immunoSEQ multiplex PCR; TCRdb keeps in-frame clones, though not all of them. In the table there are some 9,800 clones, more than 60% of which are singletons. Material: PBMCs, obtained in a trial of ipilimumab plus nivolumab as post-transplant consolidation. These receptor sequences come from a female donor with multiple myeloma. CDR3s include the opening cysteine and the closing phenylalanine or tryptophan. The order of the fields is CDR3 DNA, CDR3 protein, D gene, J gene, clone size, V gene. A D gene is named only where the DNA matches it firmly. The size of a clone is reported for some rows only, either as once, few or many, or as a class for expanded clones.

cdr3_nt: TGTGCCAGCAGTGGAGGGCAGGGTCGCAATCAGCCCCAGCATTTT
cdr3_aa: CASSGGQGRNQPQHF
d_call: NA
j_call: TRBJ1-5
clone_size: NA
v_call: TRBV2

cdr3_nt: TGTGCCAGCAGTCTTAACAGGGGGGTCTTCGAGACCCAGTACTTC
cdr3_aa: CASSLNRGVFETQYF
d_call: TRBD1
j_call: TRBJ2-5
clone_size: NA
v_call: TRBV28

cdr3_nt: TGTGCCAGCAGCCCTACGGGCAGTGAGCAGTTCTTC
cdr3_aa: CASSPTGSEQFF
d_call: NA
j_call: TRBJ2-1
clone_size: NA
v_call: TRBV7-3

cdr3_nt: TGTGCCAGCAGCTTAGCACGGGAATCGGCGGTGAACACTGAAGCTTTCTTT
cdr3_aa: CASSLARESAVNTEAFF
d_call: NA
j_call: TRBJ1-1
clone_size: NA
v_call: TRBV11-3

cdr3_nt: TGTGCCAGCAGAGACCGGGACGGCTTCTCTGGGGCCAACGTCCTGACTTTC
cdr3_aa: CASRDRDGFSGANVLTF
d_call: NA
j_call: TRBJ2-6
clone_size: NA
v_call: TRBV28

cdr3_nt: TGCGCCAGCAGCAAAGCGGGGACAGAAGAAGCTTTCTTT
cdr3_aa: CASSKAGTEEAFF
d_call: TRBD1
j_call: TRBJ1-1
clone_size: once
v_call: TRBV5-1

cdr3_nt: TGCGCCAGCAGCTTTAGCGGCGGGAGTGTAGAGACCCAGTACTTC
cdr3_aa: CASSFSGGSVETQYF
d_call: TRBD2
j_call: TRBJ2-5
clone_size: NA
v_call: TRBV5-1

cdr3_nt: TGCGCCAGCAGCTTTGCGGAGGGATTAGGAAATGAGCAGTTCTTC
cdr3_aa: CASSFAEGLGNEQFF
d_call: NA
j_call: TRBJ2-1
clone_size: NA
v_call: TRBV5-1

cdr3_nt: TGTGCCAGCAGCTTGGATGGACGGATGAACACTGAAGCTTTCTTT
cdr3_aa: CASSLDGRMNTEAFF
d_call: NA
j_call: TRBJ1-1
clone_size: NA
v_call: TRBV5-6

cdr3_nt: TGTGCCAGCAGTTTCCCTTCCTCCGAGCAGTACTTC
cdr3_aa: CASSFPSSEQYF
d_call: NA
j_call: TRBJ2-7
clone_size: NA
v_call: TRBV27

cdr3_nt: TGTGCCAGCAGTGTGACAGGGACAGAGACCCAGTACTTC
cdr3_aa: CASSVTGTETQYF
d_call: TRBD1
j_call: TRBJ2-5
clone_size: NA
v_call: TRBV6-5

cdr3_nt: TGTGCCAGTGGGGCCTTGGGCCAGCATTTT
cdr3_aa: CASGALGQHF
d_call: NA
j_call: TRBJ1-5
clone_size: few
v_call: TRBV19

cdr3_nt: TGCAGCGTTGAAGGAACTAGCGGGAGGTTCAATGAGCAGTTCTTC
cdr3_aa: CSVEGTSGRFNEQFF
d_call: TRBD2
j_call: TRBJ2-1
clone_size: once
v_call: TRBV29-1

cdr3_nt: TGTGCCAGCAGCTTAGAAACAGGACCCTACGAGCAGTACTTC
cdr3_aa: CASSLETGPYEQYF
d_call: NA
j_call: TRBJ2-7
clone_size: NA
v_call: TRBV7-9

cdr3_nt: TGTGCCAGCAGCTTAGGAGGGAGCAGGGAGACCCAGTACTTC
cdr3_aa: CASSLGGSRETQYF
d_call: NA
j_call: TRBJ2-5
clone_size: NA
v_call: TRBV7-6

cdr3_nt: TGTGCCAGCAGCCTAGGGGAGGCCTATGGCTACACCTTC
cdr3_aa: CASSLGEAYGYTF
d_call: NA
j_call: TRBJ1-2
clone_size: NA
v_call: TRBV7-8

cdr3_nt: TGCGCCAGCAGCTTGGCCTTTGCACCCGGAGGACCCTCCTACGAGCAGTACTTC
cdr3_aa: CASSLAFAPGGPSYEQYF
d_call: NA
j_call: TRBJ2-7
clone_size: NA
v_call: TRBV5-1

cdr3_nt: TGTGCCAGCAGTTCAGGGGGCAATCAGCCCCAGCATTTT
cdr3_aa: CASSSGGNQPQHF
d_call: NA
j_call: TRBJ1-5
clone_size: NA
v_call: TRBV28

cdr3_nt: TGTGCCAGCAGCTTTAAACTAGCGGCCCACGAGCAGTACTTC
cdr3_aa: CASSFKLAAHEQYF
d_call: TRBD2
j_call: TRBJ2-7
clone_size: NA
v_call: TRBV5-6

cdr3_nt: TGTGCCAGCAGCTTGGATCGAGCCTTTGAAAAACTGTTTTTT
cdr3_aa: CASSLDRAFEKLFF
d_call: NA
j_call: TRBJ1-4
clone_size: NA
v_call: TRBV7-8

cdr3_nt: TGTGCCAGCAGTTTATCGCTAGCGGGGAACTACGAGCAGTACTTC
cdr3_aa: CASSLSLAGNYEQYF
d_call: TRBD2
j_call: TRBJ2-7
clone_size: few
v_call: TRBV28

cdr3_nt: TGTGCCAGCAGTCCAGCCGGGTCTGGGGGGTACGAGCAGTACTTC
cdr3_aa: CASSPAGSGGYEQYF
d_call: NA
j_call: TRBJ2-7
clone_size: NA
v_call: TRBV28

cdr3_nt: TGCGCCAGCAGCCCTCTGGGGGCGCCGTCCACTGAAGCTTTCTTT
cdr3_aa: CASSPLGAPSTEAFF
d_call: NA
j_call: TRBJ1-1
clone_size: medium-sized
v_call: TRBV4-1

cdr3_nt: TGCGCCAGCAGTGGGAGGGGAGCTCCTGGGGCCAACGTCCTGACTTTC
cdr3_aa: CASSGRGAPGANVLTF
d_call: TRBD2
j_call: TRBJ2-6
clone_size: NA
v_call: TRBV4-3

cdr3_nt: TGCGCCAGCAGCCCGGAAGTAGGGGTCTCCTACGAGCAGTACTTC
cdr3_aa: CASSPEVGVSYEQYF
d_call: NA
j_call: TRBJ2-7
clone_size: medium-sized
v_call: TRBV5-1

cdr3_nt: TGTGCCAGCAGCTTACAGGGTAGCTATGGCTACACCTTC
cdr3_aa: CASSLQGSYGYTF
d_call: NA
j_call: TRBJ1-2
clone_size: NA
v_call: TRBV11-2

cdr3_nt: TGTGCCAGCAGCTTTGCTGGACTAGTATTGAATGAGCAGTTCTTC
cdr3_aa: CASSFAGLVLNEQFF
d_call: TRBD2
j_call: TRBJ2-1
clone_size: NA
v_call: TRBV11-2

cdr3_nt: TGCGCCAGCAGTGATACAGGGACGGCCGGGGAGCTGTTTTTT
cdr3_aa: CASSDTGTAGELFF
d_call: NA
j_call: TRBJ2-2
clone_size: few
v_call: TRBV10-1

cdr3_nt: TGTGCCAGCGGAGAGGAGGTCTACGAGCAGTACTTC
cdr3_aa: CASGEEVYEQYF
d_call: NA
j_call: TRBJ2-7
clone_size: NA
v_call: TRBV7-9

cdr3_nt: TGTGCCAGCAGCTTAGGAACCAATGAGCAGTTCTTC
cdr3_aa: CASSLGTNEQFF
d_call: NA
j_call: TRBJ2-1
clone_size: NA
v_call: TRBV11-2

cdr3_nt: TGTGCCAGCAGTTTCTGGGACAGACTCACCGGGGAGCTGTTTTTT
cdr3_aa: CASSFWDRLTGELFF
d_call: TRBD1
j_call: TRBJ2-2
clone_size: NA
v_call: TRBV28

cdr3_nt: TGTGCCAGCAGCTTCCGGGACAGAGGTGAGCAGTTCTTC
cdr3_aa: CASSFRDRGEQFF
d_call: TRBD1
j_call: TRBJ2-1
clone_size: NA
v_call: TRBV5-6

cdr3_nt: TGTGCCAGCAGCGTAGATGGGGGTCTAGCCAAAAACATTCAGTACTTC
cdr3_aa: CASSVDGGLAKNIQYF
d_call: NA
j_call: TRBJ2-4
clone_size: few
v_call: TRBV9

cdr3_nt: TGTGCCTGGAGTGTATGGCGGTTATATGGCTACACCTTC
cdr3_aa: CAWSVWRLYGYTF
d_call: NA
j_call: TRBJ1-2
clone_size: NA
v_call: TRBV30

cdr3_nt: TGCGCCAGCAGTGTCGGGACAGGGATCTACGAGCAGTACTTC
cdr3_aa: CASSVGTGIYEQYF
d_call: TRBD1
j_call: TRBJ2-7
clone_size: NA
v_call: TRBV10-1

cdr3_nt: TGTGCCATCAGTGACCCCTACGAGCAGTACTTC
cdr3_aa: CAISDPYEQYF
d_call: NA
j_call: TRBJ2-7
clone_size: NA
v_call: TRBV10-3

cdr3_nt: TGCGCCAGCAGCTTCGACGGACTAGCGAGCCAAGAGACCCAGTACTTC
cdr3_aa: CASSFDGLASQETQYF
d_call: TRBD2
j_call: TRBJ2-5
clone_size: NA
v_call: TRBV5-1

cdr3_nt: TGTGCCAGCAGACCAACAGTTACCGGCAACACTGAAGCTTTCTTT
cdr3_aa: CASRPTVTGNTEAFF
d_call: NA
j_call: TRBJ1-1
clone_size: NA
v_call: TRBV6-6

cdr3_nt: TGTGCCAGCAGGGACAGGGAGGTTGGTGGCGAGCAGTACTTC
cdr3_aa: CASRDREVGGEQYF
d_call: TRBD1
j_call: TRBJ2-7
clone_size: few
v_call: TRBV28

cdr3_nt: TGTGCCAGCAGTCTTGGGTCGTCTAGTCGGTACAATGAGCAGTTCTTC
cdr3_aa: CASSLGSSSRYNEQFF
d_call: NA
j_call: TRBJ2-1
clone_size: NA
v_call: TRBV27